The rows below give T cell receptor beta chains drawn from one sample of a study of glioma-infiltrating T cells after dendritic cell vaccination. Produced via immunoSEQ multiplex PCR; TCRdb's table is partial and in-frame only. The table has approximately 110,000 clones, roughly 90% seen once. This sample comprised blood, obtained after dendritic cell vaccination. The receptors stem from a human donor with glioblastoma. CDR3s include the opening cysteine and the closing phenylalanine or tryptophan. The D gene is left open where the match is weak. Clone size is stated in some rows and not others, as once, few, many or a class when expanded.

V gene	J gene	clone size	D gene	CDR3 protein	CDR3 DNA
TRBV7-9	TRBJ2-1	NA	NA	CASSRRGPGTRYNEQFF	TGTGCCAGCAGCCGAAGGGGGCCCGGGACTAGATACAATGAGCAGTTCTTC
TRBV19	TRBJ2-1	NA	NA	CASSMGGDSYNEQFF	TGTGCCAGTAGTATGGGCGGGGACTCCTACAATGAGCAGTTCTTC
TRBV4-2	TRBJ1-2	NA	TRBD1	CASSQGTGVGYTF	TGTGCCAGCAGCCAAGGGACAGGGGTAGGCTACACCTTC
TRBV4-2	TRBJ1-5	NA	NA	CASSQTGGNQPQHF	TGTGCCAGCAGCCAGACAGGAGGAAATCAGCCCCAGCATTTT
TRBV29-1	TRBJ2-1	NA	TRBD1	CSVGDRAYNEQFF	TGCAGCGTGGGGGACAGGGCCTACAATGAGCAGTTCTTC
TRBV19	TRBJ1-2	NA	NA	CASSPGRKDGYTF	TGTGCCAGTAGCCCGGGGAGAAAGGATGGCTACACCTTC
TRBV12-5	TRBJ2-7	NA	NA	CASGLRQVGEQYF	TGTGCTAGTGGTTTGAGGCAGGTTGGCGAGCAGTACTTC
TRBV5-5	TRBJ1-1	NA	TRBD1	CASSPDRGWTEAFF	TGTGCCAGCAGCCCGGACAGGGGATGGACTGAAGCTTTCTTT
TRBV30	TRBJ1-3	NA	TRBD1	CAWKQPGTGGGNTIYF	TGTGCCTGGAAACAACCAGGGACAGGGGGGGGAAACACCATATATTTT
TRBV9	TRBJ2-1	NA	TRBD2	CASSGRTSGNNEQFF	TGTGCCAGCAGCGGCAGGACTAGCGGGAACAATGAGCAGTTCTTC
TRBV25-1	TRBJ2-3	NA	NA	CASSLGTDTQYF	TGTGCCAGCAGTTTAGGCACAGATACGCAGTATTTT
TRBV5-1	TRBJ2-1	once	NA	CASTEGGGVDEQFF	TGCGCCAGCACGGAGGGGGGGGGAGTCGATGAGCAGTTCTTC
TRBV4-2	TRBJ1-3	NA	NA	CASSQILTTGNTIYF	TGTGCCAGCAGCCAAATTTTGACTACTGGAAACACCATATATTTT
TRBV6-5	TRBJ1-5	NA	NA	CASSYSGRGNQPQHF	TGTGCCAGCAGTTACTCGGGCAGGGGCAATCAGCCCCAGCATTTT
TRBV7-3	TRBJ2-5	NA	NA	CASSLTDGVTQYF	TGTGCCAGCAGCTTAACGGACGGGGTAACCCAGTACTTC
TRBV18	TRBJ2-7	NA	TRBD1	CASSLRQGAGEQYF	TGTGCCAGCTCCCTTCGACAGGGGGCTGGGGAGCAGTACTTC
TRBV7-2	TRBJ2-3	few	NA	CASSLLPRGTDTQYF	TGTGCCAGCAGCTTATTACCGCGGGGCACAGATACGCAGTATTTT
TRBV14	TRBJ2-4	NA	NA	CASSPLEGAKNIQYF	TGTGCCAGCAGCCCGTTGGAGGGGGCCAAAAACATTCAGTACTTC
TRBV18	TRBJ2-3	once	NA	CASSPDTNTDTQYF	TGTGCCAGCTCACCTGACACCAACACAGATACGCAGTATTTT
TRBV6-5	TRBJ1-4	NA	TRBD1	CASSYSGTGYEKLFF	TGTGCCAGCAGTTACTCCGGGACAGGGTATGAAAAACTGTTTTTT
TRBV18	TRBJ2-1	NA	NA	CASSPPTDGKGAAFF	TGTGCCAGCTCACCTCCTACGGACGGAAAAGGGGCGGCGTTCTTC
TRBV5-4	TRBJ2-3	NA	NA	CASSLDPSKLTDTQYF	TGTGCCAGCAGCTTGGATCCGTCCAAACTCACAGATACGCAGTATTTT
TRBV6-6	TRBJ1-5	NA	TRBD1	CASSPPGTGSNQPQHF	TGTGCCAGCAGCCCCCCCGGGACAGGCTCCAATCAGCCCCAGCATTTT
TRBV10-1	TRBJ2-1	NA	TRBD2	CASSDSSGNSYNEQFF	TGCGCCAGCAGTGACTCTAGCGGTAACTCCTACAATGAGCAGTTCTTC
TRBV11-2	TRBJ2-7	NA	TRBD1	CASRWTGTYEQYF	TGTGCCAGCAGGTGGACAGGGACCTACGAGCAGTACTTC
TRBV7-9	TRBJ1-1	NA	NA	CASSLGQLNTEAFF	TGTGCCAGCAGCTTAGGACAGTTGAACACTGAAGCTTTCTTT
TRBV6-5	TRBJ1-2	NA	NA	CASSTRGDANYGYTF	TGTGCCAGCAGTACCCGAGGAGACGCTAACTATGGCTACACCTTC
TRBV19	TRBJ1-5	NA	NA	CASSIEGYQPQHF	TGTGCCAGTAGTATCGAGGGTTATCAGCCCCAGCATTTT
TRBV19	TRBJ2-1	few	TRBD2	CASSLAGGRGEQFF	TGTGCCAGTAGCCTAGCGGGGGGTCGTGGTGAGCAGTTCTTC
TRBV5-6	TRBJ1-1	NA	NA	CASSKAARWNTEAFF	TGTGCCAGCAGCAAGGCCGCTAGGTGGAACACTGAAGCTTTCTTT
TRBV27	TRBJ1-2	NA	TRBD1	CASSLTGANYGYTF	TGTGCCAGCAGTTTGACAGGGGCCAACTATGGCTACACCTTC
TRBV5-8	TRBJ1-2	NA	NA	CASSAPDRWFGYTF	TGTGCCAGCAGCGCACCAGACAGGTGGTTTGGCTACACCTTC
TRBV19	TRBJ2-4	NA	NA	CASSSPLVAKNIQYF	TGTGCCAGTAGTAGCCCACTGGTAGCCAAAAACATTCAGTACTTC
TRBV5-1	TRBJ1-1	NA	NA	CASSLGWRDTEAFF	TGCGCCAGCAGCTTGGGCTGGCGGGACACTGAAGCTTTCTTT
TRBV9	TRBJ2-7	once	NA	CASSVGRESYEQYF	TGTGCCAGCAGCGTAGGGAGGGAAAGCTACGAGCAGTACTTC
TRBV12-2	TRBJ2-1	few	NA	CASRLRWTSGGSLNEQFF	TGTGCAAGTCGCTTACGGTGGACTAGCGGGGGGTCCCTCAATGAGCAGTTCTTC
TRBV6-1	TRBJ1-2	NA	TRBD1	CASSFRGHEEGYTF	TGTGCCAGCAGTTTCAGGGGGCACGAGGAGGGCTACACCTTC
TRBV7-9	TRBJ1-4	once	NA	CASNSLAGKEKLFF	TGTGCCAGCAACAGCCTGGCGGGAAAAGAAAAACTGTTTTTT
TRBV5-1	TRBJ2-7	NA	NA	CASSLDVAGEQYF	TGCGCCAGCAGCTTGGACGTCGCCGGCGAGCAGTACTTC
TRBV7-8	TRBJ1-5	NA	NA	CASSLSMERPQHF	TGTGCCAGCAGCTTAAGTATGGAGAGGCCCCAGCATTTT
TRBV19	TRBJ2-3	NA	TRBD1	CASSTGTALTDTQYF	TGTGCCAGTAGCACGGGGACAGCTCTGACAGATACGCAGTATTTT
TRBV27	TRBJ2-1	NA	TRBD1	CASSPLRGTDYNEQFF	TGTGCCAGCAGTCCCCTCAGGGGGACCGATTACAATGAGCAGTTCTTC
TRBV19	TRBJ1-2	NA	NA	CASSSGGDIDYGYTF	TGTGCCAGTAGCTCGGGGGGAGACATCGACTATGGCTACACCTTC
TRBV6-1	TRBJ2-7	once	TRBD1	CASRDRQGFHEQYF	TGTGCCAGCAGAGATCGACAGGGGTTCCACGAGCAGTACTTC
TRBV12-5	TRBJ1-6	NA	NA	CASGTRDTGPLHF	TGTGCTAGTGGTACCCGGGACACCGGACCCCTCCACTTT
TRBV7-6	TRBJ1-3	few	TRBD1	CASSPGSGTGNTIYF	TGTGCCAGCAGCCCTGGGAGCGGGACAGGCAACACCATATATTTT
TRBV6-5	TRBJ1-1	NA	NA	CASSTGIAATEAFF	TGTGCCAGCAGTACGGGCATAGCGGCCACTGAAGCTTTCTTT
TRBV15	TRBJ2-1	NA	TRBD2	CATSRDVGLAGVGEQFF	TGTGCCACCAGCAGAGATGTGGGACTAGCGGGAGTTGGTGAGCAGTTCTTC
TRBV10-3	TRBJ2-7	NA	TRBD2	CAIRTSGSVEQYF	TGTGCCATCAGGACTAGCGGTTCGGTGGAGCAGTACTTC